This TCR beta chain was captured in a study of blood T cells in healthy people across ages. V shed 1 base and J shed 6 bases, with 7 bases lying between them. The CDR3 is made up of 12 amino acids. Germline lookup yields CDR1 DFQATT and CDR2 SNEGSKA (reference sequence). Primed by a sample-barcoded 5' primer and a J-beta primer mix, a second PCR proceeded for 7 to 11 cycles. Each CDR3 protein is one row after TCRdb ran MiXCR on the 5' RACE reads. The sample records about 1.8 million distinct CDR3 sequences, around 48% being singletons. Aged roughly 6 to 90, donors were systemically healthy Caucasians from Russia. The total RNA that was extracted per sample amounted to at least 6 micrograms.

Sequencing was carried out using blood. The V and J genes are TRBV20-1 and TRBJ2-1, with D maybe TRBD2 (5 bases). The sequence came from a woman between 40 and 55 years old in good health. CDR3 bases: TGCAGTGCTAGAGGAGGGTTCAATGAGCAGTTCTTC. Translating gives CSARGGFNEQFF.